A selection of T cell receptor beta chains follows, all from one sample in a study of regulatory T cells in long-lasting Graves disease. TCRdb passed the multiplex PCR reads through MiXCR, listing each CDR3 protein once. The sample has hundreds of thousands of distinct CDR3 sequences, approximately 13% seen once. These same data were also listed under a study on T cells in Graves' hyperthyroidism and ophthalmopathy.

This specimen consisted of peripheral blood mononuclear cells (PBMCs), obtained at new diagnosis, from a patient treated with antithyroid drugs. The receptors shown here come from a man between 25 and 39 years old with Graves disease. Both conserved end residues are part of each CDR3. Each record gives: V gene, clone size, J gene, D gene, CDR3 protein, CDR3 DNA. A D gene is named only where the DNA matches it firmly. Some rows have no size entry. The others give once, few or many, or a class for an expanded clone.

TRBV12-3/TRBV12-4	many	TRBJ2-2	TRBD2	CASRRPGLAGGSGELFF	TGTGCCAGCAGGAGACCAGGACTAGCGGGAGGTTCCGGGGAGCTGTTTTTT
TRBV29-1	many	TRBJ2-1	.	CSVEVYNEQFF	TGCAGCGTTGAGGTATACAATGAGCAGTTCTTC
TRBV10-1	few	TRBJ2-5	.	CASSGGGPTETQYF	TGCGCCAGCAGTGGTGGGGGGCCAACGGAGACCCAGTACTTC
TRBV10-3	few	TRBJ2-1	.	CATMNLGEQFF	TGTGCCACCATGAACTTGGGTGAGCAGTTCTTC
TRBV3-1	.	TRBJ2-7	.	CASSHTQGKHYEQYF	TGTGCCAGCAGCCATACACAGGGAAAACACTACGAGCAGTACTTC
TRBV18	once	TRBJ2-1	TRBD1	CASSYRQGSSYNEQLF	TGTGCCAGCTCATACCGACAGGGTAGCTCCTACAATGAGCAGCTCTTC
TRBV20-1	once	TRBJ1-2	.	CSAAGNYGYTF	TGCAGTGCTGCAGGGAACTATGGCTACACCTTC
TRBV10-3	many	TRBJ2-7	TRBD1	CAISVGGQGDEQYF	TGTGCCATCAGTGTCGGGGGACAGGGCGACGAGCAGTACTTC
TRBV12-3/TRBV12-4	.	TRBJ2-1	.	CASSIGYLVSYNEQFF	TGTGCCAGCAGTATAGGGTATTTAGTCTCCTACAATGAGCAGTTCTTC
TRBV5-1	.	TRBJ2-7	TRBD2	CASSFGLAGGSYEQYF	TGCGCCAGCAGCTTCGGACTAGCGGGGGGATCCTACGAGCAGTACTTC
TRBV7-9	many	TRBJ2-1	TRBD2	CASSLRGSGRSYNEQFF	TGTGCCAGCAGCCTTCGAGGAAGCGGGAGGTCCTACAATGAGCAGTTCTTC
TRBV12-3/TRBV12-4	many	TRBJ2-1	TRBD2	CASSATSGRQLNEQFF	TGTGCCAGCAGTGCCACTAGCGGGAGGCAGTTAAATGAGCAGTTCTTC
TRBV20-1	many	TRBJ2-1	TRBD1	CSARQGSSYNEQFF	TGCAGCGCCCGACAGGGGAGCTCCTACAATGAGCAGTTCTTC
TRBV11-2	.	TRBJ2-1	TRBD2	CASSLGVTSWSSYNEQFF	TGTGCCAGCAGCTTAGGGGTGACTAGCTGGAGCTCCTACAATGAGCAGTTCTTC
TRBV4-1	many	TRBJ2-7	.	CASSPDPDGQYF	TGCGCCAGCAGCCCTGACCCCGACGGGCAGTACTTC
TRBV28	many	TRBJ2-5	.	CASGHQETQYF	TGTGCCAGCGGCCACCAAGAGACCCAGTACTTC
TRBV7-2	many	TRBJ2-1	.	CASSSRPRHGAGYNEQFF	TGTGCCAGCAGCTCCCGCCCCCGACACGGGGCGGGTTACAATGAGCAGTTCTTC
TRBV28	many	TRBJ2-7	.	CASRHYYEQYF	TGTGCCAGCAGGCACTACTACGAGCAGTACTTC
TRBV12-3/TRBV12-4	many	TRBJ1-5	TRBD1	CASRVTGGDQPQHF	TGTGCCAGCAGGGTGACAGGGGGGGATCAGCCCCAGCATTTT